Presented here are 15 T cell receptor beta chains from one specimen sequenced in a study of T cell changes during pregnancy in multiple sclerosis. Using immunoSEQ multiplex PCR, the repertoire was profiled, and TCRdb retains in-frame clones only, with some absent. The sample includes 100,000 to 110,000 clones, 92% of them seen just once. The sample in question was peripheral blood, obtained after pregnancy. Source of these receptors: a female donor with multiple sclerosis, enrolled in a pregnancy study.

This chain connects TRBV25-1 to TRBJ1-4; D is possibly TRBD1 (6 bases). The CDR3 has 14 amino acids. Germline CDR1 reads MGHDK; CDR2 reads SYGVNS. Trimming took 5 bases from V and 2 from J, leaving 9 bases between them. The CDR3 loop reads CASSHDRTNEKLFF. CDR3 sequence (DNA): TGTGCCAGCAGTCACGACAGGACTAATGAAAAACTGTTTTTT. Together with reference TRBV25-1 and TRBJ1-4, the CDR3 gives the full variable domain: EADIYQTPRYLVIGTGKKITLECSQTMGHDKMYWYQQDPGMELHLIHYSYGVNSTEKGDLSSESTVSRIRTEHFPLTLESARPSHTSQYLCASSHDRTNEKLFFGSGTQLSVL.

The chain joins TRBV27 to TRBJ1-1; no clear D gene. V was clipped by 0 bases and J by 0 bases, with 8 bases between them. The germline CDR1 and CDR2 sequences are MNHEY and SMNVEV (reference sequence). This CDR3 spans 15 amino acids. CDR3 sequence reads: CASSLSSFMNTEAFF. Written as DNA, the CDR3 is TGTGCCAGCAGTTTATCGTCGTTTATGAACACTGAAGCTTTCTTT.

The V call is TRBV28, the J call TRBJ2-2; 8 bases align to TRBD2. Looked up from germline, CDR1 is MDHEN and CDR2 is SYDVKM. V lost 5 bases, J lost 2 bases, and 7 bases stayed unmatched. The CDR3 is 16 residues long. The CDR3 region is CASSPYGRDNTGELFF. CDR3 coding DNA: TGTGCCAGCAGTCCCTACGGGAGGGATAACACCGGGGAGCTGTTTTTT.

The chain joins TRBV6-1 to TRBJ2-7; TRBD2 matches at 8 bases. V lost 9 bases and J lost 2; bases outside the gene matches: 3. The germline V gene has CDR1 MNHNS and CDR2 SASEGT. The CDR3 length is 12 residues. The CDR3 DNA sequence: TGTGCCAGTACGGGGGGGACCTACGAGCAGTACTTC. It specifies CASTGGTYEQYF.

The rearrangement uses TRBV15 and TRBJ1-5; 9 nucleotides match TRBD1. The length of the CDR3 is 16 residues. The germline gives CDR1 LNHNV, CDR2 YYDKDF (reference sequence). The ends lost 0 bases at V and 4 bases at J; junction bases unmatched: 4. The CDR3 nucleotides read TGTGCCACCAGCAGAGAATTGGGGACAGGGAATCAGCCCCAGCATTTT. It yields the protein CATSRELGTGNQPQHF. The variable domain in full, with the rest retrieved from reference TRBV15 and TRBJ1-5, is DAMVIQNPRYQVTQFGKPVTLSCSQTLNHNVMYWYQQKSSQAPKLLFHYYDKDFNNEADTPDNFQSRRPNTSFCFLDIRSPGLGDTAMYLCATSRELGTGNQPQHFGDGTRLSIL.

The rearrangement links TRBV7-8 to TRBJ1-6; 7 bases are shared with TRBD1. The V gene's germline CDR1 is SGHVS and CDR2 FQNEAQ. The CDR3 length is 18 residues. After removal of 0 bases from V and 1 base from J, the junction contained 6 bases not matched to a gene. The CDR3 coding sequence is TGTGCCAGCAGCTTAGCGCTGAGACAGGGATCCTATAATTCACCCCTCCACTTT. Translating gives CASSLALRQGSYNSPLHF.

The chain joins TRBV11-3 to TRBJ1-1; D call uncertain. This CDR3 spans 15 amino acids. CDR1 is SGHNT and CDR2 is YENEEA in the germline V gene. Between the trimmed V and J ends, which lost 1 base and 0 bases, there was a span of 9 bases. CDR3 bases: TGTGCCAGCAGCTTAGCTGGGAGGGTGAACACTGAAGCTTTCTTT. This sequence encodes CASSLAGRVNTEAFF.

This rearrangement joins TRBV6-5 to TRBJ1-2; TRBD1 agrees at 9 bases. The germline V gene has CDR1 MNHEY and CDR2 SVGAGI. After removal of 3 bases from V and 4 bases from J, the junction contained 9 bases not matched to a gene. CDR3 length equals 16 residues. CDR3 nucleotide sequence: TGTGCCAGCAGTTATTTTCAAGGACAGGGGAGCTATGGCTACACCTTC. Protein product: CASSYFQGQGSYGYTF.

This chain joins TRBV11-3 and TRBJ2-2, with D perhaps TRBD1 (5 bases). The CDR3 extends over 18 amino acids. The germline V and J ends were trimmed by 0 bases and 4 bases, with 18 bases remaining between them. Germline V gives CDR1 SGHNT, CDR2 YENEEA. DNA of the CDR3: TGTGCCAGCAGCTTAGATCGGATGCGGACATCCGCCACCGGGGAGCTGTTTTTT. As protein: CASSLDRMRTSATGELFF.

The chain is built from TRBV30 and TRBJ2-5; 7 positions match TRBD2. In germline, CDR1 is GTSNPN, CDR2 SVGIG (reference sequence). This CDR3 is built from 13 residues. The CDR3 reads CGGGGGTRETQYF. In DNA form, the CDR3 reads TGTGGCGGGGGTGGCGGGACTCGGGAGACCCAGTACTTC.

The CDR3 DNA sequence: TGTGCCAGCAGCTCAACTAGCTACGACGAGCAGTACTTC. Translation gives CASSSTSYDEQYF. This chain links TRBV7-6 with TRBJ2-7; the D gene is possibly TRBD2 (6 bases). V was pared by 4 bases and J by 5 bases, with 12 bases between. Germline lookup yields CDR1 SGHVS and CDR2 FNYEAQ. This CDR3 is built from 13 residues.

V usage is TRBV6-1 and J usage is TRBJ1-1, with a possible D match to TRBD1 (6 bases). Germline V gene lookup returns CDR1 MNHNS and CDR2 SASEGT. V was clipped by 3 bases and J by 4 bases, with 9 bases between them. The CDR3 length is 13 residues. The chain's CDR3 is CASSDRDITEAFF. In nucleotides, the CDR3 is TGTGCCAGCAGTGACCGGGACATCACTGAAGCTTTCTTT.

The genes are TRBV9 and TRBJ2-7; 15 bases agree with TRBD2. V gave up 4 bases and J gave up 2 bases; unmatched junction bases: 4. Germline V lookup: CDR1 SGDLS, CDR2 YYNGEE. CDR3 length equals 16 residues. The CDR3 coding sequence is TGTGCCAGCAGCCTCGGACTAGCGGGAGGGCCCTACGAGCAGTACTTC. Protein sequence: CASSLGLAGGPYEQYF.

The chain employs TRBV27 and TRBJ1-4, with 11 bases lining up with TRBD1. The CDR3 runs 17 residues. Germline V gene data show CDR1 as MNHEY and CDR2 as SMNVEV (reference sequence). The V segment lost 5 bases and the J segment 3 bases; nucleotides outside the gene matches: 8. The CDR3 loop reads CASSPRDRGRSNEKLFF. CDR3 coding DNA: TGTGCCAGCAGTCCCCGGGACAGGGGGAGGTCTAATGAAAAACTGTTTTTT.

Only one count was recorded for this clone. The V gene is TRBV7-2, the J gene TRBJ2-7, with 11 nucleotides matching TRBD2. The CDR3 length is 16 residues. CDR1 is SGHTA, CDR2 FQGNSA, per germline. The trim removed 0 bases at V and 4 bases at J, leaving 5 bases unmatched. The DNA of the CDR3 is TGTGCCAGCAGCTTAGCGGGTGGGACTAGCGGATACGAGCAGTACTTC. It codes for CASSLAGGTSGYEQYF. Supplemented by reference TRBV7-2 and TRBJ2-7, the full variable domain reads GAGVSQSPSNKVTEKGKDVELRCDPISGHTALYWYRQSLGQGLEFLIYFQGNSAPDKSGLPSDRFSAERTGGSVSTLTIQRTQQEDSAVYLCASSLAGGTSGYEQYFGPGTRLTVT.